This entry features one T cell receptor (beta chain) sequence. Its target is not known. The CDR3 spans 14 residues. V lost 3 bases and J lost 1, with 9 bases in between. The germline V gene encodes CDR1 SGHVS and CDR2 FQNEAQ. This entry belongs to a study of a mutant IDH1 vaccine in newly diagnosed glioma. Study-wide context: Vaccine dosing followed radiotherapy by 4-6 weeks, or accompanied temozolomide cycles. Week 35 brought visit V12, which was followed by visit V13 at week 47.

Described time point: week 35, safety follow-up. Doses consisted of 300 ug of mutant IDH1 20-mer peptide each, paired with topical imiquimod. Patients received eight vaccinations in weeks 1, 3, 5, 7, 11, 15, 19, 23. The study enrolled donors with new WHO grade 3 or 4 IDH1-mutant, ATRX-lost astrocytomas. This table comes from immunoSEQ multiplex PCR, and its TCRdb copy is limited to in-frame clones, with some not included. The repertoire consists of roughly 52,000 clones, with approximately 80% occurring once and the leading ten covering 10% to 15%. The specimen comprised PBMCs, sampled from a glioma patient whose treatment included an IDH1 peptide vaccine. V gene TRBV7-8 combines with J gene TRBJ1-1; D not resolved. The TCR originated in a man in his forties with glioma. CDR3 coding DNA: TGTGCCAGCAGCTTCCGGAACCCGAACACTGAAGCTTTCTTT. It yields the protein CASSFRNPNTEAFF.